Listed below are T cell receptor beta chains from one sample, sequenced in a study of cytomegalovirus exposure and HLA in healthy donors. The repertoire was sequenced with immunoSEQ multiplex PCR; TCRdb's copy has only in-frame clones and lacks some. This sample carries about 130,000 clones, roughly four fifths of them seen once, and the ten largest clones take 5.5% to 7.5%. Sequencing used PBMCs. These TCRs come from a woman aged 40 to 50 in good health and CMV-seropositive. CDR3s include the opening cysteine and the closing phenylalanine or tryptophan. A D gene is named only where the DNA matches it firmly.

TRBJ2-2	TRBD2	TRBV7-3	CASSPIPLAGAGGELFF	TGTGCCAGCAGCCCCATCCCGCTAGCGGGAGCTGGCGGGGAGCTGTTTTTT
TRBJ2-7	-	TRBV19	CASRRSRVAYEQYF	TGTGCCAGTAGGCGATCGAGGGTCGCCTACGAGCAGTACTTC
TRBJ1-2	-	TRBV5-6	CASSLSASWDYGYTF	TGTGCCAGCAGCTTGAGCGCCTCGTGGGACTATGGCTACACCTTC
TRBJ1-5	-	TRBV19	CASSTGDRGQPQHF	TGTGCCAGTAGTACCGGAGATCGCGGTCAGCCCCAGCATTTT
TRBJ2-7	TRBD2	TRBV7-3	CASRRTSDSYEQYF	TGTGCCAGCAGGAGAACTAGCGACTCCTACGAGCAGTACTTC
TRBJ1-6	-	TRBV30	CAWRRIADSPLHF	TGTGCCTGGAGGAGAATAGCGGATTCACCCCTCCACTTT
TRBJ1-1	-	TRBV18	CASSLDRNTEAFF	TGTGCCAGCTCACTAGACAGGAACACTGAAGCTTTCTTT
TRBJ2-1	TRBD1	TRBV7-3	CASSYRDRGRDEQFF	TGTGCCAGCAGCTACAGAGACAGGGGACGCGATGAGCAGTTCTTC
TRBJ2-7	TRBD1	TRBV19	CASSIVPGQGSSYEQYF	TGTGCCAGTAGTATCGTCCCGGGACAGGGATCATCCTACGAGCAGTACTTC
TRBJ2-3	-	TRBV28	CASSHTGSIRGTDTQYF	TGTGCCAGCAGCCATACCGGCTCGATTCGGGGCACAGATACGCAGTATTTT
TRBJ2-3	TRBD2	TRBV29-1	CSAPPASGDIDTQYF	TGCAGCGCCCCTCCGGCTAGCGGGGATATAGATACGCAGTATTTT